This T cell receptor (beta chain) was obtained from a study of blood T cell repertoires in COVID-19. TCRdb's copy holds only in-frame clones and misses some; the assay was immunoSEQ multiplex PCR. The sample holds fewer than 300,000 clones; about 83% are singletons and the top ten take 7.5% to 10%. Trimming removed 5 bases from V and 1 base from J, with 12 bases in between. The V gene's germline CDR1 is KGHSH and CDR2 LQKENI. This CDR3 is 14 amino acids long. The source is a woman between 45 and 65 years old who had recovered from COVID-19. What was sequenced was peripheral blood. The rearrangement links TRBV18 to TRBJ2-7; weak D call: TRBD1 (5 bases). CDR3 sequence reads: CASSLGDESYEQYF. Written as DNA, the CDR3 is TGTGCCAGCTCATTAGGGGATGAATCCTACGAGCAGTACTTC.